This is a list of T cell receptor beta chains from one sample in a study of blood T cells in healthy people across ages. MiXCR, run by TCRdb on the 5' RACE reads, gives a single entry per CDR3 protein. The profile covers about 580,000 distinct CDR3 sequences, with around 48% appearing a single time and roughly 25% taken by the ten largest. Input material: blood. Receptor source: a man at least 80 years old in good health. Both conserved end residues are part of each CDR3. The D gene is left open where the match is weak. Size values are once, few and many counts, or a class for expanded clones, and some rows have none.

v_call,d_call,j_call,clone_size,cdr3_nt,cdr3_aa
TRBV29-1,NA,TRBJ2-1,NA,TGCAGCGGAGCGGTCAGGGAGCAGTTCTTC,CSGAVREQFF
TRBV20-1,NA,TRBJ2-3,NA,TGCAGTGCTAGCGCCGCCCTACAGGGGCGCTGGGAGGGAGATACGCAGTATTTT,CSASAALQGRWEGDTQYF
TRBV20-1,NA,TRBJ2-1,NA,TGCAGTGCTAGGCCTCAGGGGGGGTCCTTATTTTACAATGAGCAGTTCTTC,CSARPQGGSLFYNEQFF
TRBV7-9,NA,TRBJ2-7,many,TGTGCCAGCAGCTTAGACACCTACGAGCAGTACTTC,CASSLDTYEQYF
TRBV4-3,TRBD1,TRBJ2-1,NA,TGCGCCAGCAGCCAAGATAGGGGTCAGGGGGCAAAAAATGAGCAGTTCTTC,CASSQDRGQGAKNEQFF
TRBV27,NA,TRBJ2-7,NA,TGTGCCAGCAGTTTTAGTTTGTACTTC,CASSFSLYF
TRBV3-1,TRBD2,TRBJ2-7,once,TGTGCCAGCAGCCACCAGGGACTAGCCCTCTACGAGCAGTACTTC,CASSHQGLALYEQYF
TRBV7-2,TRBD2,TRBJ2-1,NA,TGTGCCAGCAGCCGGACTAGCGGGGCTAATGAGCAGTTCTTC,CASSRTSGANEQFF
TRBV6-2/TRBV6-3,TRBD2,TRBJ2-5,NA,TGTGCCAGCAACTCAGGACTAGCGGGGGGACAAGAGACCCAGTACTTC,CASNSGLAGGQETQYF
TRBV4-1,TRBD2,TRBJ2-1,NA,TGCGCCAGCCGGGTAACTAGCGGTGAGTCCTACAATGAGCAGTTCTTC,CASRVTSGESYNEQFF